The rows below give T cell receptor beta chains drawn from one sample of a study of low-dose radiotherapy and immunotherapy resistance in tumors. TCRdb ran MiXCR on the reads and lists one entry per CDR3 protein. The sample contains about 60,000 distinct CDR3 sequences, roughly 24% of which appear only once. The source material was PBMCs, sampled before treatment. The receptors come from a male donor with prostate cancer. Both conserved end residues are part of each CDR3. The D gene is left open where the match is weak. Size is omitted from some rows. Given values are once, few, many or a class for expanded clones.

CDR3aa,CDR3nt,v_gene,d_gene,abundance,j_gene
CASRQSYEQYF,TGCGCCAGCAGACAGTCCTACGAGCAGTACTTC,TRBV5-1,.,many,TRBJ2-7
CASSLAKRLAGIGTDTQYF,TGTGCCAGCAGCTTGGCGAAAAGACTAGCGGGGATCGGCACAGATACGCAGTATTTT,TRBV5-4,TRBD2,.,TRBJ2-3
CASSSRTWVNWRANDTQYF,TGTGCCAGCAGCTCCCGGACCTGGGTCAACTGGAGGGCTAACGATACGCAGTATTTT,TRBV7-2,.,many,TRBJ2-3
CASSQVVALGDTQYF,TGTGCCAGCAGCCAAGTAGTCGCTTTGGGGGATACGCAGTATTTT,TRBV14,.,many,TRBJ2-3
CASHQGGYEQYF,TGTGCCTCCCATCAGGGGGGATACGAGCAGTACTTC,TRBV30,.,many,TRBJ2-7
CASSSSGTGGINEQFF,TGTGCCAGCAGCTCATCCGGGACAGGGGGCATTAATGAGCAGTTCTTC,TRBV9,TRBD1,many,TRBJ2-1
CASSPGPALDTQYF,TGCGCCAGCAGCCCGGGACCAGCCCTCGATACGCAGTATTTT,TRBV5-1,.,many,TRBJ2-3
CASSLAPSAGTNIPYEQYF,TGCGCCAGCAGCTTGGCCCCTTCGGCCGGGACAAATATCCCCTACGAGCAGTACTTC,TRBV5-1,.,many,TRBJ2-7
CASRLDIAGGVWGSCFF,.,TRBV23-1,.,.,TRBJ2-2
CASSLDGAASTDTQYF,TGTGCCAGCAGCTTAGATGGGGCCGCCAGCACAGATACGCAGTATTTT,TRBV11-2,.,many,TRBJ2-3
CASSELAGAVVGFF,TGTGCCAGCAGTGAACTAGCGGGGGCCGTGGTGGGTTTCTTC,TRBV2,TRBD2,few,TRBJ2-1
CASSLRWGPGGNEQFF,TGTGCCAGCAGTTTGCGGTGGGGGCCGGGTGGAAATGAGCAGTTCTTC,TRBV27,.,few,TRBJ2-1